Following are 20 T cell receptor beta chains from one sample sequenced in a study of blood T cell repertoires in COVID-19 (dated by TCRdb to about 2020). The library was generated by the immunoSEQ multiplex PCR assay. The clones in this table, taken by TCRdb from immuneACCESS, are in-frame only. Not every clone is retained; where verified, under half of the shortfall comes from an unresolved V gene, and the cause of the rest is unknown. The sample table lists more than 110,000 clones, more than 75% of them with a count of one. Around 4% of the sample rests with the top ten. The sample consisted of peripheral blood. These receptors were obtained from a woman of 80 years or more with acute or convalescent COVID-19.

This chain uses TRBV11-2 with TRBJ2-1, with 13 bases fitting TRBD2. V dropped 1 base and J dropped 4; count of bases not matched to a gene: 4. CDR3 length equals 17 residues. Looked up from germline, CDR1 is SGHAT and CDR2 is FQNNGV. The CDR3 region is CASSLGTSGSLYNEQFF. The CDR3 DNA reads TGTGCCAGCAGCTTAGGGACTAGCGGGAGTCTGTACAATGAGCAGTTCTTC.

The chain uses TRBV11-2 and TRBJ1-4; D is undetermined. Trimming took off 5 bases at V and 5 bases at J, with 9 bases between the two ends. CDR1 is SGHAT and CDR2 is FQNNGV in the germline V gene. The CDR3 has 13 amino acids. CDR3 region: CASSQAGNEKLFF. The CDR3 DNA sequence: TGTGCCAGCAGCCAAGCGGGCAATGAAAAACTGTTTTTT.

This clone was detected a few times. V and J are TRBV4-1 and TRBJ2-1; D is possibly TRBD1 (6 bases). V was trimmed by 1 base and J by 4 bases, leaving 11 bases between them. This CDR3 spans 15 amino acids. Germline assignment: CDR1 MGHRA and CDR2 YSYEKL. The CDR3 sequence: CASSQGQGGYNEQFF. The CDR3 bases are TGCGCCAGCAGCCAAGGGCAAGGGGGATACAATGAGCAGTTCTTC.

The V gene is TRBV30, the J gene TRBJ2-4, with TRBD2 matching 9 bases. In germline, CDR1 is GTSNPN, CDR2 SVGIG (reference sequence). V was pared by 0 bases and J by 8 bases, with 5 bases of the junction left unmatched. This CDR3 has 14 amino acids. The CDR3 loop is CAWSVGGGADIQYF. The CDR3 nucleotides are TGTGCCTGGAGTGTAGGCGGGGGGGCCGACATTCAGTACTTC.

This chain connects TRBV10-3 to TRBJ2-7; 11 bases are a match to TRBD2. Looked up from germline, CDR1 is ENHRY and CDR2 is SYGVKD. V lost 6 bases, J lost 2 bases, and 6 bases stayed unmatched. This CDR3 region has 15 residues. The CDR3 DNA is TGTGCCATCAGCGCCCGACTAGCGGGGCCCTACGAGCAGTACTTC. Amino acids: CAISARLAGPYEQYF.

The V call is TRBV29-1, the J call TRBJ1-2; TRBD1 is a possible D gene (5 bases). This CDR3 comprises 15 residues. V lost 0 bases, J lost 2 bases, and 13 bases lay in between. Germline-derived CDR1 and CDR2 are SQVTM and ANQGSEA. The CDR3 spells CSVEDWAGPNYGYTF. The CDR3 coding sequence is TGCAGCGTTGAAGATTGGGCGGGACCAAACTATGGCTACACCTTC.

The chain carries TRBV29-1 and TRBJ2-2, with D maybe TRBD1 (6 bases). This CDR3 region has 13 residues. Trimming pared 1 base from V and 8 bases from J, leaving 11 bases between. CDR1 SQVTM and CDR2 ANQGSEA come from the germline V gene. DNA of the CDR3: TGCAGCGTTGAAGTGTCAGGGGAGGGGGAGCTGTTTTTT. It codes for CSVEVSGEGELFF.

The rearrangement links TRBV30 to TRBJ1-2; TRBD1 agrees at 11 bases. This CDR3 is built from 13 residues. Trimming took 5 bases from V and 5 from J; bases not matched to a gene: 4. CDR1 GTSNPN and CDR2 SVGIG come from the germline V gene (reference sequence). The CDR3 is CAWWTGGGYGYTF. The CDR3 bases are TGTGCCTGGTGGACAGGGGGCGGGTATGGCTACACCTTC.

This sequence joins TRBV4-1 and TRBJ2-7, with no clear D. CDR3 length equals 13 residues. The V gene lost 1 base and the J gene lost 3 bases, with 7 bases spanning the gap. Germline V CDR1 and CDR2: MGHRA, YSYEKL. In DNA form, the CDR3 reads TGCGCCAGCAGCCAAGGTCTAGGCTACGAGCAGTACTTC. Translating it yields CASSQGLGYEQYF.

DNA of the CDR3: TGTGCCAGCAGCCAGGGTTCTAGCGGGGGGGCCTACGAGCAGTACTTC. Translating gives CASSQGSSGGAYEQYF. The chain joins TRBV4-2 to TRBJ2-7, with TRBD2 matching over 12 bases. There are 16 residues in the CDR3. V shed 3 bases, J shed 2 bases, and the junction held 5 bases outside the gene matches. Per germline, CDR1 LGHNA and CDR2 YNFKEQ.

In this sample, this clone turned up once. The chain carries TRBV24-1 and TRBJ1-2; maybe TRBD1 (6 bases). There are 14 residues in the CDR3. The germline V gene has CDR1 KGHDR and CDR2 SFDVKD. The germline V and J ends were trimmed by 1 base and 4 bases, with 9 bases remaining between them. The CDR3 spells CATSDLRTAYGYTF. The DNA for the CDR3 is TGTGCCACCAGTGATTTACGGACAGCCTATGGCTACACCTTC.

J is TRBJ2-1 and V is TRBV18, with 10 bases identical to TRBD2. Germline CDR1 reads KGHSH; CDR2 reads LQKENI. Trimming cost V 2 bases and J 2 bases; bases outside gene matches: 3. The CDR3 length is 16 residues. As DNA, the CDR3 is TGTGCCAGCTCACCATTGGGACTAGCGACCTACAATGAGCAGTTCTTC. This sequence encodes CASSPLGLATYNEQFF.

The rearrangement joins TRBV7-8 to TRBJ1-6, with 9 bases that match TRBD1. CDR1 and CDR2 (germline): SGHVS, FQNEAQ. The V and J ends lost 1 base and 10 bases, in that order; junction bases with no gene match: 2. This CDR3 contains 14 residues. The CDR3, as DNA: TGTGCCAGCAGCTTAGACAGGGGGCAATCACCCCTCCACTTT. Its protein is CASSLDRGQSPLHF.

This clone was detected only a few times. The V gene is TRBV28, the J gene TRBJ2-1; possible D gene TRBD1, 6 bases. The CDR3 covers 16 residues. V shed 10 bases and J shed 6 bases, with 25 bases lying between them. CDR1 and CDR2 from the germline V gene are MDHEN and SYDVKM. The CDR3 sequence is CATLTLSHRAGNEQFF. For the CDR3, the DNA is TGTGCCACCCTTACCCTATCCCACAGGGCGGGCAATGAGCAGTTCTTC.

This chain uses TRBV7-9 with TRBJ2-7, with 8 positions matching TRBD2. CDR3 length equals 16 residues. The V segment lost 2 bases and the J segment 1 base; nucleotides outside the gene matches: 7. CDR1 and CDR2 (germline): SEHNR, FQNEAQ (reference sequence). As DNA, the CDR3 is TGTGCCAGCAGCTTATGGGCTAGCGGGCGATCCTACGAGCAGTACTTC. Translation: CASSLWASGRSYEQYF.

The rearrangement links TRBV28 to TRBJ1-2; D not resolved. Trimming pared 5 bases from V and 5 bases from J, leaving 9 bases between. The CDR3 extends over 12 amino acids. The germline V gene encodes CDR1 MDHEN and CDR2 SYDVKM. The CDR3 nucleotides read TGTGCCAGCAGTATTCTCAGTTATGGCTACACCTTC. Translated, it gives CASSILSYGYTF.

This chain links TRBV10-3 with TRBJ1-1, with TRBD1 matching 8 bases. This CDR3 has 16 residues. Germline V CDR1 and CDR2: ENHRY, SYGVKD. The ends lost 3 bases at V and 1 base at J; junction bases unmatched: 7. CDR3 sequence (DNA): TGTGCCATCAGTGACCCCGGACAGGGAGAGAACACTGAAGCTTTCTTT. Translation: CAISDPGQGENTEAFF.

This clone showed up just once. The genes are TRBV18 and TRBJ1-2, with 10 bases lining up with TRBD1. Germline V CDR1 and CDR2: KGHSH, LQKENI. J lost 7 bases, V lost 3 bases, and 8 bases had no gene match. This CDR3 spans 15 amino acids. The CDR3 bases are TGTGCCAGCTCACCTGGGGGACAGGGGTCGGCTGGCTACACCTTC. Protein sequence: CASSPGGQGSAGYTF.

V is TRBV5-1 and J is TRBJ2-1, with 11 bases matching TRBD1. Per germline, CDR1 SGHRS and CDR2 YFSETQ. The CDR3 extends over 14 amino acids. V was clipped by 4 bases and J by 6 bases; unmatched bases: 3. CDR3 sequence (DNA): TGCGCCAGCAGCCCAGGGACAGGGGGCAATGAGCAGTTCTTC. Protein product: CASSPGTGGNEQFF.

This clone was found once. The chain carries TRBV7-2 and TRBJ2-7; 9 positions agree with TRBD1. Per the germline V gene, CDR1 is SGHTA and CDR2 is FQGNSA. The CDR3 has 17 residues. The trim removed 5 bases at V and 3 bases at J, leaving 14 bases unmatched. CDR3 loop: CASSDYTGTGIRYEQYF. In DNA, the CDR3 is TGTGCCAGCAGCGATTATACCGGGACAGGGATTCGCTACGAGCAGTACTTC.